This T cell receptor (beta chain) comes out of a study of T cell clonotyping in hematopoietic cell transplantation (TCRdb year 2021). Looking at the study overall: In the study, 135 blood samples were gathered from 35 consecutive transplant recipients and their related donors. Recruitment of patients was conducted between 2015 and January 2017, and follow-up was continued until late 2020 or death. The paper's findings and limits, for the study overall: Just a small fraction of recipient repertoires overlapped with donor repertoires, and more than 97% appeared de novo at the given depth. The sample size was limited and the cells went unsorted, which meant the CD4 and CD8 repertoire contributions could not be told apart. Donor and pretransplant recipient Inverse Simpson Index values predicted broader posttransplant TCR repertoire diversity. Recipient TCR diversity fell after transplant, with pathologically expanded clonotypes rising progressively from day 30 to day 180.

In light of the paper, this sample's time point label describes: 100 days after allo-HCT. Blood from recipients was drawn about 28 days before transplant and again at days 30, 100 and 180 after transplant. Using Nuclei Lysis Solution, genomic DNA was extracted from unfractionated peripheral blood mononuclear cells that were either fresh or cryopreserved. From its cysteine to its phenylalanine, the CDR3 spans 15 amino acids. The kept DNA is CDR3 alone, 45 bases in frame from the first base. The germline V gene (reference sequence) yields LNHDA for CDR1 and SQIVND for CDR2. V lost 5 bases and J lost 3 bases; the stretch between them is 14 bases long. With the immunoSEQ assay, which is a bias-controlled multiplex PCR relying on V- and J-specific primers, TCR beta CDR3 regions were amplified from genomic DNA. In a second PCR step, a proprietary barcode and Illumina adapter sequences were attached to the CDR3 amplicons. An Illumina MiSeq instrument was used to sequence the CDR3 libraries. The study's processing was this. Export and quality control were handled in immunoSEQ Analyzer 3.0, while downstream analyses relied on R Bioconductor and Immunarch. Repertoire metrics were calculated using only productive rearrangements within the normalized downsampled data set. In the normalized cohort, a clonotype counted as pathologically expanded if the clonotype was larger than 5 templates. The Inverse Simpson Index was used to measure repertoire diversity. The non-normalized data set was used for CMV-specificity analyses so that all clonotypes could be captured. TCRdb mirrors the immuneACCESS table, restricted to in-frame sequences. Some clones are absent from its copies; in checked studies, under half trace to an unresolved V gene, and the reason for the others is unknown. The DNA was the basis for D and trimming; V, J and clone size are from that table. In this sample the table shows 5,200 or so clones, over 85% of which occur a single time. The top ten constitute roughly 26% of the sample.

Notes on this clone: The specificity of this receptor is unknown. It has no much larger one-base neighbor in the sample; base qualities were not kept.

This chain joins TRBV19 to TRBJ1-5; a tentative D call is TRBD1 (5 bases match). This sequence was found in a male patient in his seventies who had an allogeneic stem cell transplant from an unrelated donor, so T cells may come from the graft donor. Some clones in this sample may be carry-over from other donors' samples. This sample comprised peripheral blood mononuclear cells, obtained 100 days after allogeneic stem cell transplant. The CDR3 region has the sequence CASSHPRGDNQPQHF. DNA sequence: TGTGCCAGTAGTCACCCGCGGGGGGACAATCAGCCCCAGCATTTT.